A single TCR beta chain is shown here with its context. This clone's antigen is unknown. The record has no base qualities; no much larger clone is one base away. These data belong to a study of T cell responses to AZD1222 COVID-19 vaccine (dated by TCRdb to the early 2020s). Study-level background: AZD1222 recipients with second doses at about 4 weeks or about 12 weeks were pooled, because spike-specific TCR depth and breadth did not differ between schedules. Enrollment into the trials was organized by age into subgroups of 18-55, 56-69 and 70-plus years, and those subgroups contained approximately 150, 30 and 60 TCR-sequenced participants, respectively. TCR sequencing covered fewer than 250 trial participants: 200 to 210 given two doses of AZD1222 and around 26 given two doses of MenACWY control vaccine. Here is what the overall study found, with its caveats: In the small 56-69-year group, the increase in depth fell short of significance, most likely because of low power. Participants were mostly white British, with more females than males. The authors suggested clonal diversity may have been underestimated. Conclusions about previously exposed vaccinees were limited because only six or seven AZD1222 recipients were SARS-CoV-2 seropositive at baseline. No day 14 peak-response samples were available, so repertoires were characterized only after the peak T cell response. After two AZD1222 doses, both the breadth and the depth of spike-specific TCRs were significantly higher than at day 0 and than in MenACWY recipients. CD4 TCRs associated with the vaccine covered the entire spike protein, and the dominant responses were in regions 160-218 and 743-854. Nearly half of unique spike-specific TCRs reportedly recognized epitopes outside regions mutated in the B.1.351 and B.1.1.7 variants.

This specimen's time point label, per the study, means: baseline before first vaccination. Vaccinee samples came from UK trials COV001 and COV002, including a single-blind randomized controlled phase 2/3 trial of AZD1222 (ChAdOx1 nCoV-19) in healthy adults. Trial participant PBMC samples were collected at day 0 and day 28 after the second dose for TCRbeta chain sequencing. The CDR3 covers 16 residues, taking in both the cysteine and the phenylalanine. Only the CDR3 DNA stays, 48 bases, in frame from base 1. Trimming removed 5 bases from V and 1 base from J, leaving 19 bases between the germline ends. The germline V gene (reference sequence) yields SGHKS for CDR1 and YYEKEE for CDR2. The CDR3 regions of human TCRbeta chains were analyzed by immunosequencing. The paper's processing steps were these. TCRs in the repertoires were compared against a reference library of SARS-CoV-2-specific TCRs that had been generated with the MIRA antigen-specificity platform. Breadth meant the fraction of unique TCRs that were SARS-CoV-2-associated, whereas depth meant the fraction of total T cells that were SARS-CoV-2-associated. Using the MIRA data, every spike-specific TCR was mapped to the spike region that the TCR reacted to and assigned to either a CD4 or a CD8 class. Log10-transformed breadth and depth values were compared by one-way ANOVA with Sidak's multiple comparisons tests. In TCRdb, the immuneACCESS table is reduced to in-frame sequences with V and J assigned. These tables do not hold every clone; where another copy was compared, an unresolved V gene accounts for under half, and the others remain unexplained. V, J and clone size are those of that table, while D and trimming were read from the DNA. The sample profile shows about 140,000 clones; about 86% of them were found once. Around 3.6% of the sample comes from the top ten.

The TCR comes from an adult in good health. Recombination connected TRBV5-5 to TRBJ2-7; the D call is possibly TRBD1 or TRBD2, each sharing 5 bases. The source material was peripheral blood, sampled on day 0 of AZD1222 vaccination. This receptor carries the CDR3 CASSFEGSELSYEQYF. The bases are TGTGCCAGCAGTTTTGAGGGGTCAGAGTTATCCTACGAGCAGTACTTC.